This entry is about one T cell receptor beta chain. The junction departs from the called germline gene at one end, perhaps through a read error. The CDR3 runs 14 residues. Germline V gene sequence: CDR1 KGHDR, CDR2 SFDVKD. Assay used: immunoSEQ multiplex PCR; TCRdb lists only in-frame clones, some missing. The repertoire holds 150,000 to 200,000 clones, under 90% seen once, with roughly 6.3% in the top ten. This specimen comes from a study of blood T cell repertoires in COVID-19. This receptor was obtained from a human donor in a cohort sampled during active COVID-19. V is TRBV24-1 and J is TRBJ2-2, with D possibly being TRBD2 (5 bases). The specimen sequenced was peripheral blood. CDR3 DNA: TGTGCCACCAGTGAAAACACGAACACCGGGGAGCTGCTTTTT. It codes for CATSENTNTGELLF.